Listed below are T cell receptor beta chains from one sample, sequenced in a study of blood T cell repertoires in COVID-19. Repertoires were generated with immunoSEQ multiplex PCR, while TCRdb's copy carries only in-frame clones and drops some. The sample has 360,000 or so clones; around 92% are singletons. Sequenced sample: PBMCs or T cells enriched from blood (not recorded which). All receptors derive from a woman aged 25 to 39 who had recovered from COVID-19. CDR3s include the opening cysteine and the closing phenylalanine or tryptophan. A D gene is named only where the DNA matches it firmly. Size is stated for part of the rows, as once, few or many counts, or as a class when the clone is expanded.

CDR3 protein: CSVAGTGGIYGYTF
CDR3 DNA: TGCAGCGTCGCCGGGACAGGGGGCATCTATGGCTACACCTTC
D gene: TRBD1
J gene: TRBJ1-2
clone size: .
V gene: TRBV29-1

CDR3 protein: CASSPYTDRVKRITEAFF
CDR3 DNA: TGTGCCAGCTCACCGTATACGGACAGGGTAAAGCGGATCACTGAAGCTTTCTTT
D gene: TRBD1
J gene: TRBJ1-1
clone size: .
V gene: TRBV18

CDR3 protein: CASDMGGATEAFF
CDR3 DNA: TGTGCCAGCGACATGGGGGGGGCAACTGAAGCTTTCTTT
D gene: .
J gene: TRBJ1-1
clone size: .
V gene: TRBV12-3/TRBV12-4

CDR3 protein: CASSTLDSSYEQYF
CDR3 DNA: TGTGCCAGCTCAACCCTGGACAGTTCCTACGAGCAGTACTTC
D gene: .
J gene: TRBJ2-7
clone size: .
V gene: TRBV18

CDR3 protein: CASRGQVNTGELFF
CDR3 DNA: TGCGCCAGCAGAGGACAGGTGAACACCGGGGAGCTGTTTTTT
D gene: TRBD1
J gene: TRBJ2-2
clone size: .
V gene: TRBV10-2

CDR3 protein: CASRRVGNTIYF
CDR3 DNA: TGTGCCAGCAGGAGGGTTGGAAACACCATATATTTT
D gene: .
J gene: TRBJ1-3
clone size: .
V gene: TRBV2

CDR3 protein: CASDTGTSGNNEQFF
CDR3 DNA: TGTGCCAGCGACACCGGGACTAGCGGTAACAATGAGCAGTTCTTC
D gene: TRBD2
J gene: TRBJ2-1
clone size: .
V gene: TRBV28

CDR3 protein: CATSRDPPNGGSYEQYF
CDR3 DNA: TGTGCCACCAGCAGAGATCCCCCCAACGGAGGGTCCTACGAGCAGTACTTC
D gene: .
J gene: TRBJ2-7
clone size: once
V gene: TRBV15

CDR3 protein: CASTFGQGSIGYTF
CDR3 DNA: TGTGCCAGTACCTTCGGACAGGGGTCGATTGGCTACACCTTC
D gene: TRBD1
J gene: TRBJ1-2
clone size: .
V gene: TRBV19

CDR3 protein: CSAGGTSGSHEQYF
CDR3 DNA: TGCAGCGCCGGAGGGACTAGCGGGAGTCACGAGCAGTACTTC
D gene: TRBD2
J gene: TRBJ2-7
clone size: .
V gene: TRBV29-1

CDR3 protein: CASSPSNQPQHF
CDR3 DNA: TGTGCCAGTAGTCCCAGTAATCAGCCCCAGCATTTT
D gene: .
J gene: TRBJ1-5
clone size: few
V gene: TRBV19

CDR3 protein: CASSRIQVMNTEAFF
CDR3 DNA: TGTGCCAGCAGCCGTATTCAGGTCATGAACACTGAAGCTTTCTTT
D gene: .
J gene: TRBJ1-1
clone size: .
V gene: TRBV7-6

CDR3 protein: CASSYIRTSGHEQYF
CDR3 DNA: TGTGCCAGCAGCTACATAAGGACTAGCGGCCACGAGCAGTACTTC
D gene: TRBD2
J gene: TRBJ2-7
clone size: .
V gene: TRBV7-8

CDR3 protein: CASSSSTGFTNEKLFF
CDR3 DNA: TGCGCCAGCAGCTCATCCACAGGATTTACTAATGAAAAACTGTTTTTT
D gene: .
J gene: TRBJ1-4
clone size: .
V gene: TRBV5-1

CDR3 protein: CASSKRSGTGQLNTEAFF
CDR3 DNA: TGTGCCAGCAGCAAAAGGTCCGGGACAGGCCAATTGAACACTGAAGCTTTCTTT
D gene: TRBD1
J gene: TRBJ1-1
clone size: .
V gene: TRBV7-2

CDR3 protein: CASSLLVGGTNEKLFF
CDR3 DNA: TGTGCCAGCAGTTTACTGGTGGGGGGAACTAATGAAAAACTGTTTTTT
D gene: .
J gene: TRBJ1-4
clone size: .
V gene: TRBV28

CDR3 protein: CASSLPFSNYGYTF
CDR3 DNA: TGTGCCAGCAGTTTACCTTTTTCTAACTATGGCTACACCTTC
D gene: .
J gene: TRBJ1-2
clone size: .
V gene: TRBV28

CDR3 protein: CASSQDQGLTYGYTF
CDR3 DNA: TGCGCCAGCAGCCAAGATCAGGGCCTGACCTATGGCTACACCTTC
D gene: .
J gene: TRBJ1-2
clone size: .
V gene: TRBV4-3

CDR3 protein: CATAAASEGTGNTIYF
CDR3 DNA: TGTGCCACCGCGGCCGCCTCGGAGGGAACTGGAAACACCATATATTTT
D gene: .
J gene: TRBJ1-3
clone size: .
V gene: TRBV10-3